Sequencing of this T cell receptor beta chain was carried out in a study of molecular identifiers for immune sequencing clone quantification. Findings of the study overall: Effector cells kept over 98% of their molecules in clones above 20 RNA copies, while naive cells kept under 1% there.

The V end lost 3 bases, the J end lost 4 bases, and 13 bases lay between the germline ends. The CDR3 length is 15 residues. TCRdb re-called the PCR reads with MiXCR, one entry per CDR3 protein. The table includes 300,000 to 400,000 distinct CDR3 sequences, 20% to 25% detected once. In its sample, this clonotype was seen many times. Its target is unknown. This clonotype was sampled from a human donor in good health. Some libraries in this study had Jurkat cell RNA spiked in. The source material was naive CD8+ T cells from blood, with Jurkat cell RNA spiked in. Subset denoted: FACS-sorted CD8+CD4-CCR7+CD45RA+ naive T cells. The chain joins TRBV12-3 or TRBV12-4 to TRBJ1-5; no clear D. The CDR3 DNA reads as TGTGCCAGCAGTTTGTGGTCGGAAAAGAATCAGCCCCAGCATTTT. It translates to CASSLWSEKNQPQHF.